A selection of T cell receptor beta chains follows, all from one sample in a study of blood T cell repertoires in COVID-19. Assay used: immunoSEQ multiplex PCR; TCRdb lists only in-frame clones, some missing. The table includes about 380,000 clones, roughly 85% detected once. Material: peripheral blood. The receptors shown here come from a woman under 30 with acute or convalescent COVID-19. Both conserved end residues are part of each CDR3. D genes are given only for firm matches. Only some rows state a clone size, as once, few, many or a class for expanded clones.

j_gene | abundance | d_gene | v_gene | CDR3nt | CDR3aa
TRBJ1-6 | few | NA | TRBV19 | TGTGCCAGTAGTAACGAGGTGGGCTATAATTCACCCCTCCACTTT | CASSNEVGYNSPLHF
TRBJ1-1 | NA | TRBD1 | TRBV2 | TGTGCCAGTTGGACAGGGGGCACTGAAGCTTTCTTT | CASWTGGTEAFF
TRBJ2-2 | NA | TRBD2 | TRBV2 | TGTGCCACCAAACTGCGCACGGGGGGGGACCTCTCAACGAACACCGGGGAGCTGTTTTTT | CATKLRTGGDLSTNTGELFF
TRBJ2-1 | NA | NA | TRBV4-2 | TGTGCCAGCAGCCTGCACCGGGACATCTACAATGAGCAGTTCTTC | CASSLHRDIYNEQFF
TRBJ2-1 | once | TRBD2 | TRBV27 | TGTGCCAGCAGTGAGGGACTAGCGGAGTGGAATGAGCAGTTCTTC | CASSEGLAEWNEQFF
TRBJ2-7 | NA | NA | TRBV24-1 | TGTGCCACACCATCAACCGACAGGGAGCAGTACTTC | CATPSTDREQYF
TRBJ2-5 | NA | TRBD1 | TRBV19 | TGTGCCAGTAGTGCAGGGGGCTGGGAGACCCAGTACTTC | CASSAGGWETQYF
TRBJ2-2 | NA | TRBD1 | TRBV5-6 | TGTGCCAGCAGCTTTATGCGACAGGGGGCCGGCCCCGGGGAGCTGTTTTTT | CASSFMRQGAGPGELFF
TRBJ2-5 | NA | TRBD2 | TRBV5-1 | TGCGCCAGCAGCTTGAGAGGCCTGACTAGCCGGCTCCAAGAGACCCAGTACTTC | CASSLRGLTSRLQETQYF
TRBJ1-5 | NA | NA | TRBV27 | TGTGCCAGCAGTCCCCAGGGTCCAACCTATTATAGCAATCAGCCCCAGCATTTT | CASSPQGPTYYSNQPQHF
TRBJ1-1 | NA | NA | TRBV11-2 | TGTGCCAGCAGCTTATCCTCGGTTCGGACAACAAACACTGAAGCTTTCTTT | CASSLSSVRTTNTEAFF
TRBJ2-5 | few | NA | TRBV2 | TGTGCCAGCCAACTAGATCAAGAGACCCAGTACTTC | CASQLDQETQYF
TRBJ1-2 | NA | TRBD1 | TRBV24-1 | TGTGCCACCAGTGACCGGACAGGGACTGGCTACACCTTC | CATSDRTGTGYTF
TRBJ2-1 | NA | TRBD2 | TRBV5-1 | TGCGCCAGCAGCTTGGCGCTTACTAGCGTCGCCTACAATGAGCAGTTCTTC | CASSLALTSVAYNEQFF
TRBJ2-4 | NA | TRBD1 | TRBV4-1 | TGCGCCAGCAGCCAATCCTACTCCCGGGACAGGGTTACCAAAAACATTCAGTACTTC | CASSQSYSRDRVTKNIQYF
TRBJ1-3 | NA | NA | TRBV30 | TGTGCCTGGAGTAAGAGGGCGGACACCATATATTTT | CAWSKRADTIYF
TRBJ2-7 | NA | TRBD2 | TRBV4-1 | TGCGCCAGCAGCCAAGGTTTCGGGGGGAGCTCCTACGAGCAGTACTTC | CASSQGFGGSSYEQYF
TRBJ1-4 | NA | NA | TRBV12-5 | TGTGCTAGTGGTTCAACAGGGAAGGGTTCTGAAAAACTGTTTTTT | CASGSTGKGSEKLFF
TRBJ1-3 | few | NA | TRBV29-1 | TGCAGCGTTGAAGACGGACTCTCTGGAAACACCATATATTTT | CSVEDGLSGNTIYF
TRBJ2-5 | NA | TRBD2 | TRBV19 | TGTGCCAGTAGTAGAACCGGGACTAGCGGTGAAGAGACCCAGTACTTC | CASSRTGTSGEETQYF
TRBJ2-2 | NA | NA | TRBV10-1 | TGCGCCAGCAGTATGACGGGGTCAATACGGGAGCTGTTTTTT | CASSMTGSIRELFF
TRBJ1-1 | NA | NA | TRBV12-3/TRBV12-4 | TGTGCCAGCAGCCTCGCGGGGAACACTGAAGCTTTCTTT | CASSLAGNTEAFF
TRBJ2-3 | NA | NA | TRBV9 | TGTGCCAGCAGCGTGAGGCCCACCCCTAGCACAGATACGCAGTATTTT | CASSVRPTPSTDTQYF
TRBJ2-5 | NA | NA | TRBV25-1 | TGTGCCAGCCAGGCAGGTTACCAAGAGACCCAGTACTTC | CASQAGYQETQYF
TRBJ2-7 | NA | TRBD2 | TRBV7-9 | TGTGCCAGCAGCACAATATCGGGACTAGCGTACGAGCAGTACTTC | CASSTISGLAYEQYF
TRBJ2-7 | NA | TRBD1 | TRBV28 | TGTGCCAGCACACGAGCGGGACAGGGGGCTTACGAGCAGTACTTC | CASTRAGQGAYEQYF
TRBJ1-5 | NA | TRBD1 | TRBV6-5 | TGTGCCAGCAGTAAGGGGACAGACAATCAGCCCCAGCATTTT | CASSKGTDNQPQHF
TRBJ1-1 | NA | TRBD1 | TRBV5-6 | TGTGCCAGCAGCCCGGGGACAGCCGGGCCTGAAGCTTTCTTT | CASSPGTAGPEAFF
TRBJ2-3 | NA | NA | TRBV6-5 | TGTGCCAGCAGTTCCTCTATGACAGATACGCAGTATTTT | CASSSSMTDTQYF
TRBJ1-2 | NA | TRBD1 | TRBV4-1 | TGCGCCAGCAGCCCCCAGGGGGCATGGTCGTATGGCTACACCTTC | CASSPQGAWSYGYTF
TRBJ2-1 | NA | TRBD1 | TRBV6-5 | TGTGCCAGCAGTCGCCCGGGACAGGGTAACAATGAGCAGTTCTTC | CASSRPGQGNNEQFF
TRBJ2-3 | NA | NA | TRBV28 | TGTGCCAGCAGTTTACCAGGGGCGAGAGATACGCAGTATTTT | CASSLPGARDTQYF
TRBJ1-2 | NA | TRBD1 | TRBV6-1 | TGTGCCAGCAGTGAACCGGGACAGGGTAACACCTTC | CASSEPGQGNTF
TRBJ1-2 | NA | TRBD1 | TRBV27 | TGTGCCAGCAGTCCCCGTTCCGGGACAGGGGTTAACTATGGCTACACCTTC | CASSPRSGTGVNYGYTF
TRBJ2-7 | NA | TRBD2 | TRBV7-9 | TGTGCCAGCAGCTTAGAAGAGACGAGGCGGGGGAACTACGAGCAGTACTTC | CASSLEETRRGNYEQYF
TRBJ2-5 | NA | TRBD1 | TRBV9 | TGTGCCAGCAGCGTTACGGGACAGGAGGAAGAGACCCAGTACTTC | CASSVTGQEEETQYF
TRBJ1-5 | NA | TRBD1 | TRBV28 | TGTGCCAGCAGTCCAGAGGGACAGGTCGCGGGAAATGGCAATCAGCCCCAGCATTTT | CASSPEGQVAGNGNQPQHF
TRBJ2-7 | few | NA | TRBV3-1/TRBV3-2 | TGTGCCAGCAGCCAGGGTTATGGAGCTTACGAGCAGTACTTC | CASSQGYGAYEQYF
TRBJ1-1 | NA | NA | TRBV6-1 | TGTGCCAGCAGTGATACAGGGCACATGAACACTGAAGCTTTCTTT | CASSDTGHMNTEAFF
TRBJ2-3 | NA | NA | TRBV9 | TGTGCCAGCAGCGTAAATGCAGTGCAGTATTTT | CASSVNAVQYF
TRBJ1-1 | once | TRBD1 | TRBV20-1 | TGCAGTGCTACAGGGGGAACTGAAGCTTTCTTT | CSATGGTEAFF
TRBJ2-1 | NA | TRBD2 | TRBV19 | TGTGCCAGTATTTCTAGCGGGGGGGCCTACAATGAGCAGTTCTTC | CASISSGGAYNEQFF